Listed here is a single TCR beta chain. There are many counts of this clonotype. It has no known antigen specificity. Qualities for individual bases were not recorded, and no much larger clone is one base off. Between the V and J ends, shortened by 0 bases and 4 bases respectively, the junction contains 17 bases. The CDR3 spans 17 residues, from the cysteine through the phenylalanine. The read is trimmed to its CDR3 DNA, 51 bases read in frame from base 1. Reading the germline V gene gives CDR1 KGHSH and CDR2 LQKENI. The TCR beta CDR3 regions were amplified from RNA transcripts. The first round of RT-PCR for the TCR CDR3 was performed with the HTBI primer set and the Qiagen OneStep RT-PCR kit. A second multiplex PCR round built the libraries, followed by size selection and purification. Sequencing of the libraries was done on an Illumina HiSeq2000 using paired-end 100 bp reads. The study's processing was this. SOAPnuke was used to process the raw data, throwing out any read that contained adapters or uncalled bases, had a mean Phred below 15, or lacked an exact constant-primer or identifier match. COPE v1.2.5 was used to merge the high-quality paired reads, and each unique nucleotide sequence was defined as a clonotype. MiTCR v1.1 was used to align clonotypes to the IMGT TRBV, TRBD and TRBJ reference segments. The analysis included only V-J combinations with a frequency above 0.0001, which together covered roughly 99% of the repertoires. A TCS score was defined as the ratio of F50 (clonal expansion) to E x V (chaos), with BLOSUM62-based TCRdist applied between CDR3 peptides within each V-J. Welch's t-statistics and random forest reduced 450 to 600 V-J features to about 13, which were used in a naive Bayes classifier (R e1071). Through fastp at Q25 and MiXCR, TCRdb rebuilt clones from the public reads, retaining in-frame beta chains. Here each entry gathers all rows of one CDR3 protein and keeps the most common genes and DNA. The V and J calls and clone size are TCRdb's, not the authors'. This sample gives 400,000 to 600,000 distinct CDR3 sequences in total; about 15% of them show up just once. In total, the top ten clones hold roughly 29% of the sample.

These data come from a study of T cells in Graves' hyperthyroidism and ophthalmopathy (dated by TCRdb to between 2018 and 2021). About the investigation overall: Peripheral blood samples were taken at initial diagnosis, before any treatment was given. The paper reports TCR Vbeta CDR3 sequencing of 135 peripheral blood samples: approximately 41 ophthalmopathy, about 75 hyperthyroidism and approximately 17 progressor patients. A discovery cohort of approximately 97 patients, roughly 45 with Graves' ophthalmopathy and 55 to 65 with stable Graves' hyperthyroidism, was used to find distinguishing TCR V-J signatures. After blood sampling, hyperthyroidism patients were treated with methimazole at a starting dose of 30 mg daily, and ophthalmopathy patients were treated with high-dose intravenous methylprednisolone. Prospective prediction of ophthalmopathy was tested in an independent validation cohort consisting of some 18 hyperthyroidism patients and 15 to 17 patients who later progressed to ophthalmopathy. Thyroid tissue and blood T-cell repertoires from roughly six Graves' hyperthyroidism patients were also compared in the study. The 85 to 100 discovery patients were randomly split 7:3 into training and test sets.

Ophthalmopathy patients had moderately to severely active disease, Clinical Activity Score of at least 3, NOSPECS grade of at least 4, and duration under 3 months. Patients with uncontrolled infections, other autoimmune diseases, pregnancy or lactation were excluded. Diagnoses were established on the basis of clinical symptoms, serum thyroxine and TRAb, thyroid ultrasound, and orbital computed tomography. PBMCs were isolated from about 10 ml of fresh peripheral blood by Ficoll-Paque density gradient centrifugation. Trizol reagent was used to extract total RNA, and RNA quality was then checked on an Agilent 2100 Bioanalyzer. What the work shows at the level of the full study, not this receptor alone: Most expanded thyroid clonotypes (frequency above 0.001) were also detected in blood, suggesting blood repertoires may reflect thyroid immune responses. During validation, the model predicted progression to ophthalmopathy a median of approximately 6.5 months ahead of onset, with more than 55% sensitivity and 72% to 85% specificity. Ophthalmopathy was separated from stable hyperthyroidism by a 13 V-J signature model, with over 85% sensitivity and about 81% specificity obtained in cross-validation and 80%/75% obtained in testing. No statistical method was used to fix the sample size in advance, and group allocation was not hidden from the investigators.

The receptor comes from a woman younger than 45 with Graves' ophthalmopathy. Sequenced material: blood. The chain links TRBV18 with TRBJ2-3; the D gene cannot be resolved reliably. The CDR3 protein: CASSPPLAAAGSDTQYF. The DNA reads TGTGCCAGCTCACCACCCCTGGCGGCGGCAGGCTCAGATACGCAGTATTTT.